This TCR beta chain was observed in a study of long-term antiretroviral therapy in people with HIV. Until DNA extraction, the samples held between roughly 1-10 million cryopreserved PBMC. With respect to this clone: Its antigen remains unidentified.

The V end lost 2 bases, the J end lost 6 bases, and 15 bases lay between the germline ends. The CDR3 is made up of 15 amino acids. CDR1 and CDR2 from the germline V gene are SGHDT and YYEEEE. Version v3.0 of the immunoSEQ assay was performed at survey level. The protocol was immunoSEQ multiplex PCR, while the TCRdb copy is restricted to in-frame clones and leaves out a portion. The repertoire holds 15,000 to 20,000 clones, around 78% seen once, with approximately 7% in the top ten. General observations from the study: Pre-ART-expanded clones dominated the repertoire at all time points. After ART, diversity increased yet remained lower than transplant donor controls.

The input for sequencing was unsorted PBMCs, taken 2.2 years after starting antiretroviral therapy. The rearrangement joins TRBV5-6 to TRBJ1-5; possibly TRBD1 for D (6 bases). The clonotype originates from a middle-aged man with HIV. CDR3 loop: CASSFRGGNSQPQHF. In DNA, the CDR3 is TGTGCCAGCAGCTTTCGAGGGGGGAATAGTCAGCCCCAGCATTTT.